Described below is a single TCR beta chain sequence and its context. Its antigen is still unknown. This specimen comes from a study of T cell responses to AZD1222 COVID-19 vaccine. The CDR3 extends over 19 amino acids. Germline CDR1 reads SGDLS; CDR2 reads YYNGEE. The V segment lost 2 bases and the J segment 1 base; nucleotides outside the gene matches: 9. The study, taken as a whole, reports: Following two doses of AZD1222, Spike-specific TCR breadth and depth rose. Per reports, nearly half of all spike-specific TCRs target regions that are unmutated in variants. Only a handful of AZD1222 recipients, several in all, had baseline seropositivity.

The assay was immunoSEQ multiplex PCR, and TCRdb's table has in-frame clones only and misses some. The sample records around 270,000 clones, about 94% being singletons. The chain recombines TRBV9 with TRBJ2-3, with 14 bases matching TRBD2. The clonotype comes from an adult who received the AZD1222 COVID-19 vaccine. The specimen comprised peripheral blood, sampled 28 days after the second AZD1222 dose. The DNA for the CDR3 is TGTGCCAGCAGCGTGTCAGGACTAGCGGGGGGATCTGGCACAGATACGCAGTATTTT. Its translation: CASSVSGLAGGSGTDTQYF. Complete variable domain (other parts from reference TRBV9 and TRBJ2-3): DSGVTQTPKHLITATGQRVTLRCSPRSGDLSVYWYQQSLDQGLQFLIQYYNGEERAKGNILERFSAQQFPDLHSELNLSSLELGDSALYFCASSVSGLAGGSGTDTQYFGPGTRLTVL.